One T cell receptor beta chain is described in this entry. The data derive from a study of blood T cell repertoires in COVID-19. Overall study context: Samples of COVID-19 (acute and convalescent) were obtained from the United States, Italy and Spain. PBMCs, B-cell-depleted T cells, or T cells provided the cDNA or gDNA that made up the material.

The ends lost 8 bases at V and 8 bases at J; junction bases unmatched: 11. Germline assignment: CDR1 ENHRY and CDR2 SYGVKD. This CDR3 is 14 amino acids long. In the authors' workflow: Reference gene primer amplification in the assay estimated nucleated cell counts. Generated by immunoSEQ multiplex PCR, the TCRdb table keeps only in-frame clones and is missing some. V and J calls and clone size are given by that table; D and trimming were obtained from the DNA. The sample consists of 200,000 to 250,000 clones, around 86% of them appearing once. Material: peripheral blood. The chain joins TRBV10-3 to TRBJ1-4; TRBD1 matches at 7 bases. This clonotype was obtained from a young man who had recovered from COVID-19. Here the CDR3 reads CAIASGRGDEKLFF. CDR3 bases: TGTGCCATCGCCTCGGGCAGGGGGGACGAAAAACTGTTTTTT.